The 13 T cell receptor beta chains in this list originate from one sample, sequenced in a study of vaccination and CD4 T cells after COVID-19. The time point was: late sampling 161 to 241 days after vaccination in a few convalescent patients. The treatment was: roughly 11-day PBMC culture with coronavirus spike peptide pools or control peptides (ViraFEST assay). An Oncomine TCR Beta short-read assay was used to sequence the DNA from cultured CD4+ T cells. TCRdb reanalysed the PCR reads using MiXCR and keeps one entry per CDR3 protein. The sample consists of 20,000 to 30,000 distinct CDR3 sequences, 35% to 55% of them appearing once. Their target antigens are unknown. This specimen consisted of CD4+ T cells from blood, cultured in vitro, obtained about 7 months after SARS-CoV-2 vaccination. These TCRs come from a human donor who had recovered from COVID-19.

In its sample, this clonotype is medium-sized. The chain combines TRBV15 with TRBJ2-6; D call uncertain. V was pared by 0 bases and J by 0 bases, with 6 bases between. The CDR3 runs 16 residues. Germline V gives CDR1 LNHNV, CDR2 YYDKDF (reference sequence). This CDR3 is CATSRDRASGANVLTF. CDR3 nucleotide sequence: TGTGCCACCAGCAGAGATCGCGCCTCTGGGGCCAACGTCCTGACTTTC. Together with reference TRBV15 and TRBJ2-6, the CDR3 gives the full variable domain: DAMVIQNPRYQVTQFGKPVTLSCSQTLNHNVMYWYQQKSSQAPKLLFHYYDKDFNNEADTPDNFQSRRPNTSFCFLDIRSPGLGDTAMYLCATSRDRASGANVLTFGAGSRLTVL.

This clonotype was seen a handful of times. This chain uses TRBV20-1 with TRBJ2-7; the match to TRBD2 covers 14 bases. Germline assignment: CDR1 DFQATT and CDR2 SNEGSKA (reference sequence). Trimming cost V 5 bases and J 2 bases; bases outside gene matches: 5. This CDR3 spans 15 amino acids. Here the CDR3 reads CSAGRLAGGPYEQYF. The CDR3 nucleotides read TGCAGTGCTGGTAGACTAGCGGGAGGGCCCTACGAGCAGTACTTC.

This clonotype is medium-sized. The chain employs TRBV7-6 and TRBJ2-5, with a tentative D call TRBD2 (6 bases). Trimming cost V 5 bases and J 3 bases, with 19 bases left between them. This CDR3 spans 16 amino acids. Germline values: CDR1 SGHVS, CDR2 FNYEAQ. CDR3 nucleotide sequence: TGTGCCAGCAGCCCCGGGGGTGGGGGTTGGAAAGAGACCCAGTACTTC. Amino acid sequence: CASSPGGGGWKETQYF.

In its sample, this clonotype was seen once. This sequence joins TRBV10-1 and TRBJ2-1; D unclear. V gave up 2 bases and J gave up 0 bases, with 8 bases separating them. The germline V gene encodes CDR1 WNHNN and CDR2 SYGVQD (reference sequence). The CDR3 totals 15 residues. The CDR3 DNA reads TGCGCCAGCAGTGAGGATAGCAGCTCCTACAATGAGCAGTTCTTC. Its translation is CASSEDSSSYNEQFF.

This clonotype was counted only a few times. The V and J genes are TRBV6-1 and TRBJ1-2; 8 bases fit TRBD1. V shed 2 bases and J 8 bases; nucleotides not matched to a gene: 7. Germline V gene sequence: CDR1 MNHNS, CDR2 SASEGT. The CDR3 totals 14 residues. CDR3 in amino acids: CASSERTGPRGYTF. CDR3 bases: TGTGCCAGCAGTGAAAGGACAGGGCCGAGGGGCTACACCTTC.

This clonotype has only a few counts. This chain connects TRBV6-5 to TRBJ2-7, with D unresolved. The germline V gene has CDR1 MNHEY and CDR2 SVGAGI. The CDR3 is 13 residues long. Trimming stripped 3 bases from V and 4 bases from J, with 10 bases between. The CDR3 spells CASSYNHGYEQYF. The CDR3 region has the DNA TGTGCCAGCAGTTATAATCACGGGTACGAGCAGTACTTC.

DNA of the CDR3: TGTGCCAGCAGTTACGGAAGTCGGGTCCCCTACGAGCAGTACTTC. Translated: CASSYGSRVPYEQYF. The rearrangement joins TRBV6-5 to TRBJ2-7; D not certain. Trimming cost V 2 bases and J 2 bases, with 13 bases left between them. The CDR3 runs to 15 residues. Germline values: CDR1 MNHEY, CDR2 SVGAGI.

The chain is built from TRBV7-6 and TRBJ2-2, with a possible D match to TRBD2 (6 bases). V shed 2 bases and J shed 2 bases, with 12 bases lying between them. CDR1 and CDR2 from the germline V gene are SGHVS and FNYEAQ. The CDR3 is 16 amino acids. The CDR3 loop reads CASSLRGAGNTGELFF. The CDR3 nucleotides read TGTGCCAGCAGCTTACGGGGAGCGGGCAACACCGGGGAGCTGTTTTTT.

V is TRBV20-1 and J is TRBJ2-5, with a tentative D call TRBD1 (6 bases). The CDR3 is 14 residues long. V was clipped by 0 bases and J by 2 bases, with 10 bases between them. Germline loops: CDR1 DFQATT, CDR2 SNEGSKA (reference sequence). The CDR3 nucleotides are TGCAGTGCTAGAGATCCTCAGGGGCAAGAGACCCAGTACTTC. Its protein product is CSARDPQGQETQYF.

The chain uses TRBV6-2 or TRBV6-3 and TRBJ1-5; 8 positions match TRBD1. The CDR3 covers 15 residues. J gave up 7 bases and V 6 bases, and 11 bases lay outside the gene matches. Germline CDR1 and CDR2: MNHEY and SVGEGT. The CDR3 coding sequence is TGTGCCAGCAGCGCGCCGACAGGGGTTTTGCAGCCCCAGCATTTT. Protein sequence: CASSAPTGVLQPQHF.

The rearrangement joins TRBV7-2 to TRBJ2-5, with D possibly TRBD2 on 5 matching bases. Germline loops: CDR1 SGHTA, CDR2 FQGNSA. V was cut by 5 bases and J by 4 bases, with 17 bases left in between. The CDR3 has 15 residues. The CDR3 nucleotides read TGTGCCAGCAGCCCTCACCGGGAAAGAGGAGAGACCCAGTACTTC. This codes for CASSPHRERGETQYF.

This clonotype occurred a few times. The chain uses TRBV20-1 and TRBJ2-5; D is possibly TRBD2 (5 bases). Germline loops: CDR1 DFQATT, CDR2 SNEGSKA (reference sequence). V was shortened by 2 bases and J by 2 bases, with 6 bases between the two germline ends. The length of the CDR3 is 12 residues. The CDR3 bases are TGCAGTGCTAGATCGGGACAAGAGACCCAGTACTTC. Amino acids: CSARSGQETQYF.

This chain connects TRBV21-1 to TRBJ2-1; the table's D call TRBD1 went unverified against the DNA. TRBV21-1 is listed as a pseudogene. This CDR3 has 15 residues. CDR3 sequence (DNA): TGTGCCAGCAGCTCCACGGACAGGGGGGTTAATGAGCAGTTCTTC. As protein: CASSSTDRGVNEQFF.